This T cell receptor beta chain was documented in a study of blood T cells in healthy people across ages. This CDR3 has 13 amino acids. Germline lookup yields CDR1 DFQATT and CDR2 SNEGSKA (reference sequence). Trimming cost V 6 bases and J 0 bases, with 12 bases left between them. Study-wide results and limits: Unknown donor CMV status possibly confounded expanded clonotype changes. Estimated diversity across one million T cells was deemed an underestimate.

There are a few counts of this clonotype. What it binds is not known. Russia was home to the donors, healthy Caucasian individuals aged roughly 6 to 90. Combining a sample-barcoded 5' primer with a J-beta primer mix, a second PCR ran for roughly 6 to 12 cycles. Through a template-switch adaptor with 12 random nucleotides, each cDNA molecule received a tag. TCRdb reprocessed the 5' RACE reads with MiXCR, giving one entry per CDR3 protein. Among more than 800,000 distinct CDR3 sequences listed, more than 40% were seen once. This sequence joins TRBV20-1 and TRBJ2-7, with D perhaps matching TRBD1 (6 bases). This receptor was taken from a woman in her fifties or sixties in good health. Specimen: blood. The CDR3 region is CSAQGQASYEQYF. CDR3 nucleotide sequence: TGCAGTGCCCAGGGGCAAGCCTCCTACGAGCAGTACTTC.